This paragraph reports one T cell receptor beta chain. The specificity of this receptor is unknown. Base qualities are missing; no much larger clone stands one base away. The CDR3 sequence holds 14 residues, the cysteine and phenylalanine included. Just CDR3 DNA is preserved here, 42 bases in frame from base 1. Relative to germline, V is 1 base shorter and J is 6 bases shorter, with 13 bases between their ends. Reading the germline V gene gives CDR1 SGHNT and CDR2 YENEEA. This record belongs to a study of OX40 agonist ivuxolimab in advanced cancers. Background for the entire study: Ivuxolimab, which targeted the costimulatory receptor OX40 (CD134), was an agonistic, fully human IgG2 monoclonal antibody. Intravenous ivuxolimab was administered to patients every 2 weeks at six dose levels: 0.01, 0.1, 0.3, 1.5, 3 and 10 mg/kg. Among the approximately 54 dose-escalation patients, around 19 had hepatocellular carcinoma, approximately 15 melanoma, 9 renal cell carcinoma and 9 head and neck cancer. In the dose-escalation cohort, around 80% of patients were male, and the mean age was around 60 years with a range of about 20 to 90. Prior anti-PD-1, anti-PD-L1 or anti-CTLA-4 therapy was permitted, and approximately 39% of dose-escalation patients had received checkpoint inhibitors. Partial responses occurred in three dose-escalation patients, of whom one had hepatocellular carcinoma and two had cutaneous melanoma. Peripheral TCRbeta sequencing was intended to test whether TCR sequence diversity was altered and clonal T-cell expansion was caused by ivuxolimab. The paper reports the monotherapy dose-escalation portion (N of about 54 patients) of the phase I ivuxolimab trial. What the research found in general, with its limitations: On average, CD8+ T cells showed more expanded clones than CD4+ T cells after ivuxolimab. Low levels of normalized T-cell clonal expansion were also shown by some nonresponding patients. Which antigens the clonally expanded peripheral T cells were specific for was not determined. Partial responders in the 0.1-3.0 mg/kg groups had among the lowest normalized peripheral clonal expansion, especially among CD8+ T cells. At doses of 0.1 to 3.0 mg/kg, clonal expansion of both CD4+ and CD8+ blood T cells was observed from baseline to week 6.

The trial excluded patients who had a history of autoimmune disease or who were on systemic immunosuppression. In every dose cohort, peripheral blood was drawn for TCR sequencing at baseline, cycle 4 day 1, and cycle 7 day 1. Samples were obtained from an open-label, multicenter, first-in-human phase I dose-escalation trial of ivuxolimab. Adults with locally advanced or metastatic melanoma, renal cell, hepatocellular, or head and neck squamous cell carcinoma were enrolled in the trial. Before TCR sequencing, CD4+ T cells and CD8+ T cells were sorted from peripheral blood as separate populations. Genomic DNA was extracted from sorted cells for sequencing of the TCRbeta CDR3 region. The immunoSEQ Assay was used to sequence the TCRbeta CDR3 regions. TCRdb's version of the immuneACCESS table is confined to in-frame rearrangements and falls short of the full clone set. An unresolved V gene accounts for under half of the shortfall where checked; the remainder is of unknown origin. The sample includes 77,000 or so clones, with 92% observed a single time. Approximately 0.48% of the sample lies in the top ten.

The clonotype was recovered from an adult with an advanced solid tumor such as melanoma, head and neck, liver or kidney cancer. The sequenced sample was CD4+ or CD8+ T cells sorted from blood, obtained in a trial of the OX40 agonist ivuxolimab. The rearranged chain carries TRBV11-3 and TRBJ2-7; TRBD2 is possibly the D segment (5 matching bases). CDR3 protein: CASSLGRLTFEQYF. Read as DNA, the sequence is TGTGCCAGCAGCTTAGGTCGACTAACTTTCGAGCAGTACTTC.